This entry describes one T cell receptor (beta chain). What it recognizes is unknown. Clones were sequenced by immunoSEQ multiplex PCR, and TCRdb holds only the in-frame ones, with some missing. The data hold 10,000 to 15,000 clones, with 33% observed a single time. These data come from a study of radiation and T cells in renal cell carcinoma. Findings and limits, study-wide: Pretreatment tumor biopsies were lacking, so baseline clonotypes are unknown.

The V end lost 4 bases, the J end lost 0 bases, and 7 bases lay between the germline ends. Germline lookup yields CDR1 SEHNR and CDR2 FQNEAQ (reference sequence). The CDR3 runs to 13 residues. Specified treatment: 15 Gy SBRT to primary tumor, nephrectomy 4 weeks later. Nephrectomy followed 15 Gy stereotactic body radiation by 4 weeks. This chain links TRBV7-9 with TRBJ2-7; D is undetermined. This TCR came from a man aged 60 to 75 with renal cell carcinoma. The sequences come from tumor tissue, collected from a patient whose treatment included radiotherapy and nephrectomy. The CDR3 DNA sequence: TGTGCCAGCAGCTCCGACTTCTCCTACGAGCAGTACGTC. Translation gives CASSSDFSYEQYV.